The TCR beta chain described here comes from a study of blood T cell repertoires in COVID-19. This clone was counted only a few times. Using immunoSEQ multiplex PCR, the repertoire was profiled, and TCRdb retains in-frame clones only, with some absent. The table includes about 89,000 clones, about 95% detected once. V lost 2 bases and J 10 bases, leaving 12 bases between the germline ends. Germline V gives CDR1 WNHNN, CDR2 SYGVQD (reference sequence). This CDR3 region has 14 residues. This TCR derives from a human donor with active COVID-19. The donor label of this sample is uncertain. The sequenced sample was peripheral blood. V usage is TRBV10-1 and J usage is TRBJ1-6; D ambiguous. The CDR3 is CASSEGRDVSPLHF. CDR3 nucleotide sequence: TGCGCCAGCAGTGAGGGCCGGGATGTATCACCCCTCCACTTT.